These 18 T cell receptor beta chains share one sample of origin, sequenced in a study of blood T cell repertoires in COVID-19. Using immunoSEQ multiplex PCR, the repertoire was profiled, and TCRdb retains in-frame clones only, with some absent. This table has just over 80,000 clones, about 70% appearing once. Source material: peripheral blood. These receptors originate from an elderly woman with active or convalescent COVID-19.

The chain employs TRBV11-2 and TRBJ1-5, with D unclear. Trimming pared 6 bases from V and 5 bases from J, leaving 11 bases between. The CDR3 length is 13 residues. Germline V gene data show CDR1 as SGHAT and CDR2 as FQNNGV. CDR3 in DNA: TGTGCCAGCAGTGAAGGCAGGCATCAGCCCCAGCATTTT. It encodes CASSEGRHQPQHF.

The V gene is TRBV28, the J gene TRBJ1-1, with a tentative D call TRBD1 (6 bases). CDR1 is MDHEN, CDR2 SYDVKM, per germline. V shed 5 bases and J shed 4 bases, with 14 bases lying between them. This CDR3 spans 14 amino acids. For the CDR3, the DNA is TGTGCCAGCAGTGCTCAGGGGCCCCTCACTGAAGCTTTCTTT. Protein sequence: CASSAQGPLTEAFF.

This clone was seen once. The chain is built from TRBV19 and TRBJ2-7; TRBD2 is a possible D gene (6 bases). V dropped 8 bases and J dropped 4 bases, with 21 bases sitting between them. From germline, CDR1 is LNHDA and CDR2 SQIVND (reference sequence). The CDR3 is 15 residues long. The CDR3 reads CASAPGVGYGYEQYF. The CDR3 DNA reads as TGTGCCAGTGCCCCGGGGGTGGGGTATGGGTACGAGCAGTACTTC.

The V call is TRBV30, the J call TRBJ2-7, with a tentative D call TRBD1 (5 bases). V lost 8 bases and J 2 bases, leaving 22 bases between the germline ends. Germline V gene sequence: CDR1 GTSNPN, CDR2 SVGIG (reference sequence). This CDR3 comprises 15 residues. The CDR3 sequence: CAGTGHQSAAYEQYF. The CDR3 nucleotides read TGTGCCGGCACAGGACACCAGAGCGCGGCCTACGAGCAGTACTTC.

V and J are TRBV27 and TRBJ2-7, with 15 positions matching TRBD2. Germline CDR1 MNHEY, CDR2 SMNVEV (reference sequence). J gave up 4 bases and V 3 bases, and 4 bases lay outside the gene matches. CDR3 length equals 16 residues. The CDR3 nucleotides are TGTGCCAGCAGTTTGGGACTAGCGGGGGGCGGGTACGAGCAGTACTTC. It yields the protein CASSLGLAGGGYEQYF.

V gene TRBV3-1 (or the pseudogene TRBV3-2) combines with J gene TRBJ2-6; D not resolved. V was clipped by 1 base and J by 4 bases, with 11 bases between them. CDR3 length: 16 amino acids. Germline CDR1 reads LGHDT; CDR2 reads YNNKEL (reference sequence). As DNA, the CDR3 is TGTGCCAGCAGCCAAGCTGCAGGCATGGGGGCCAACGTCCTGACTTTC. Protein: CASSQAAGMGANVLTF.

This chain joins TRBV10-2 and TRBJ2-2; weak D call: TRBD1 (6 bases). Germline CDR1 is WSHSY and CDR2 is SAAADI. This CDR3 is 13 amino acids long. V lost 6 bases and J lost 6, with 11 bases in between. The CDR3 here is CASRPGVAGELFF. The CDR3 DNA follows: TGCGCCAGCAGACCAGGGGTGGCCGGGGAGCTGTTTTTT.

The chain carries TRBV24-1 and TRBJ1-5; 10 bases match TRBD1. The V and J ends lost 1 base and 3 bases, in that order; junction bases with no gene match: 8. Germline V CDR1 and CDR2: KGHDR, SFDVKD. This CDR3 has 18 amino acids. The CDR3 is CATSDFSGTGEDNQPQHF. Here the CDR3 DNA reads TGTGCCACCAGTGATTTTTCAGGGACAGGGGAAGACAATCAGCCCCAGCATTTT.

This rearrangement joins TRBV4-3 to TRBJ2-1; 11 bases fit TRBD2. V lost 5 bases, J lost 6 bases, and 6 bases stayed unmatched. CDR3 length: 15 residues. The germline CDR1 and CDR2 sequences are LGHNA and YSLEER. CDR3 in amino acids: CASSDSGGAGNEQFF. The CDR3 DNA follows: TGCGCCAGCAGCGATAGCGGGGGGGCGGGCAATGAGCAGTTCTTC.

This rearrangement joins TRBV7-2 to TRBJ1-4; no clear D. The length of the CDR3 is 15 residues. V lost 2 bases and J lost 3, with 10 bases in between. Germline V gene lookup returns CDR1 SGHTA and CDR2 FQGNSA. The CDR3 reads CASSLRGRSNEKLFF. In DNA form, the CDR3 reads TGTGCCAGCAGCTTACGAGGGCGGTCTAATGAAAAACTGTTTTTT.

The J gene is TRBJ2-3, the V gene TRBV5-4; the D gene is possibly TRBD2 (6 bases). Trimming pared 2 bases from V and 1 base from J, leaving 11 bases between. The CDR3 consists of 15 residues. Germline V gene lookup returns CDR1 SGHNT and CDR2 YYREEE (reference sequence). In nucleotides, the CDR3 is TGTGCCAGCAGCTTAGCGGGTCGGGGCACAGATACGCAGTATTTT. Its protein is CASSLAGRGTDTQYF.

The V call is TRBV30, the J call TRBJ2-1; TRBD1 agrees at 10 bases. Germline V gene data show CDR1 as GTSNPN and CDR2 as SVGIG (reference sequence). The trim removed 6 bases at V and 7 bases at J, leaving 9 bases unmatched. The CDR3 contains 14 residues. For the CDR3, the DNA is TGTGCCTGCTACTCGGACAGGGGGTTAAATGAGCAGTTCTTC. It is translated as CACYSDRGLNEQFF.

V is TRBV7-9 and J is TRBJ1-2; 10 bases are shared with TRBD1. After removal of 3 bases from V and 7 bases from J, the junction contained 2 bases not matched to a gene. The CDR3 is 13 amino acids. Per germline, CDR1 SEHNR and CDR2 FQNEAQ (reference sequence). The CDR3 sequence is CASSLTGGGGYTF. As DNA, the CDR3 is TGTGCCAGCAGCTTGACAGGGGGCGGTGGCTACACCTTC.

The chain carries TRBV9 and TRBJ2-7; 7 nucleotides line up with TRBD1. Germline CDR1 SGDLS, CDR2 YYNGEE. The J segment lost 2 bases and the V segment lost 3 bases, leaving 2 bases of the junction unmatched. This CDR3 has 13 amino acids. CDR3: CASSATGAYEQYF. CDR3 sequence (DNA): TGTGCCAGCAGCGCTACAGGGGCCTACGAGCAGTACTTC.

In the case of this clone: One end of the junction does not line up with germline, which may come from a read error. The V and J genes are TRBV6-5 and TRBJ1-3, with D uncertain. CDR1 is MNHEY, CDR2 SVGAGI, per germline. There are 13 residues in the CDR3. The CDR3 bases are TGTGCCAGCAGTGACTCCACTGGAAACACCATATATTTT. Translating gives CASSDSTGNTIYF.

The gene calls are TRBV5-5 and TRBJ2-2; 7 bases match TRBD1. Trimming removed 4 bases from V and 7 bases from J; junction bases left unmatched: 13. CDR3 length equals 16 residues. CDR1 is SGHKS, CDR2 YYEKEE, per germline (reference sequence). In DNA, the CDR3 is TGTGCCAGCAGCCCCGGGGCAGGGGGACGTAGCGGGGAGCTGTTTTTT. Translation: CASSPGAGGRSGELFF.

The J gene is TRBJ1-2, the V gene TRBV2; D unclear. This CDR3 spans 13 amino acids. Per germline, CDR1 SNHLY and CDR2 FYNNEI. V lost 3 bases to trimming and J lost 1 base, with 6 bases between them. CDR3 DNA sequence: TGTGCCAGCAGTGAGGGAGTTAACTATGGCTACACCTTC. It encodes CASSEGVNYGYTF.

The V gene is TRBV11-3, the J gene TRBJ2-5; 7 nucleotides match TRBD1. V was clipped by 2 bases and J by 5 bases; unmatched bases: 5. Germline V gene sequence: CDR1 SGHNT, CDR2 YENEEA. The CDR3 is 14 residues long. The CDR3 nucleotides read TGTGCCAGCAGCTTAAAGGGGGCTGGGGAGACCCAGTACTTC. Encoded protein: CASSLKGAGETQYF.